Shown below are 3 T cell receptor beta chains from a single sample sequenced in a study of shared clonotypes between healthy human individuals. The repertoire was sequenced with immunoSEQ multiplex PCR; TCRdb's copy has only in-frame clones and lacks some. The table records 550,000 to 850,000 clones, around 74% of them present only once. The sample comprised memory CD4+ T cells sorted from blood. The subset: CD45RA-negative fraction. These receptors were collected from a woman aged 25-40 years in good health.

The chain employs TRBV18 and TRBJ2-7, with TRBD1 identical over 9 bases. With V trimmed by 6 bases and J by 4 bases, 10 bases remained unmatched. The CDR3 spans 15 residues. Per germline, CDR1 KGHSH and CDR2 LQKENI. The CDR3 DNA sequence: TGTGCCAGCTCCTCTACAGGGGGCGCCGATTACGAGCAGTACTTC. It encodes CASSSTGGADYEQYF.

On this clone itself: Because the CDR3's place on the DNA is in doubt, the DNA is left out and the CDR3 is given as listed by TCRdb. The V gene is TRBV7-5, the J gene TRBJ1-4. TRBV7-5 has pseudogene status. Both ends counted, the CDR3 spans 18 residues. CDR3 region: CVRSLAWGFGATNEKLFF.

The V call is TRBV9, the J call TRBJ2-7, with D maybe TRBD2 (6 bases). The V end lost 4 bases, the J end lost 5 bases, and 13 bases lay between the germline ends. Germline V CDR1 and CDR2: SGDLS, YYNGEE. The CDR3 is made up of 13 amino acids. CDR3 protein: CASSLGLGNEQYF. The DNA for the CDR3 is TGTGCCAGCAGCTTGGGACTTGGGAACGAGCAGTACTTC. The whole variable domain, remainder taken from reference TRBV9 and TRBJ2-7, is DSGVTQTPKHLITATGQRVTLRCSPRSGDLSVYWYQQSLDQGLQFLIQYYNGEERAKGNILERFSAQQFPDLHSELNLSSLELGDSALYFCASSLGLGNEQYFGPGTRLTVT.